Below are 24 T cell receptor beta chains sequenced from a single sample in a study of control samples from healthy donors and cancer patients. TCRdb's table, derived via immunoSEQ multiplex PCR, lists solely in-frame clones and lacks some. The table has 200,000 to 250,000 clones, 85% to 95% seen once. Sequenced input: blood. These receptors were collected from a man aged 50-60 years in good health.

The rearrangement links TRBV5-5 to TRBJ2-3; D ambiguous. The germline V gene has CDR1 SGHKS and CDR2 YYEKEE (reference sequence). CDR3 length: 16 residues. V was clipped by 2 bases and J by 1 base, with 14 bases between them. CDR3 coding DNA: TGTGCCAGCAGCTTAAGTGATTGGCAGGGCACAGATACGCAGTATTTT. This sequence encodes CASSLSDWQGTDTQYF.

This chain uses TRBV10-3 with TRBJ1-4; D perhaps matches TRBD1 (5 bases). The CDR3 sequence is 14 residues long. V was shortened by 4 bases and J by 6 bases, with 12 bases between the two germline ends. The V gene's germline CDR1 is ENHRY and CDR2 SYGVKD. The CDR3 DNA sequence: TGTGCCATCAGTGGGGGAGGGGATGATGAAAAACTGTTTTTT. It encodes CAISGGGDDEKLFF.

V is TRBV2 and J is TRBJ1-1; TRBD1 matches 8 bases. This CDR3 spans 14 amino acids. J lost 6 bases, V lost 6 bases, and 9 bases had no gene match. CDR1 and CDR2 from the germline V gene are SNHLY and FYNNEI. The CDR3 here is CASRAQGASAEAFF. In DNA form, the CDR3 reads TGTGCCAGCAGGGCCCAGGGGGCGAGCGCTGAAGCTTTCTTT.

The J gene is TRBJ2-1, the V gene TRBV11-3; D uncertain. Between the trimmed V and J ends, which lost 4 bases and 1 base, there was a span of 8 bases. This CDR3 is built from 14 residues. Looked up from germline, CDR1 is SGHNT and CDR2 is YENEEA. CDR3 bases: TGTGCCAGCAGCTCTTTGGGGTCCTACAATGAGCAGTTCTTC. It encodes CASSSLGSYNEQFF.

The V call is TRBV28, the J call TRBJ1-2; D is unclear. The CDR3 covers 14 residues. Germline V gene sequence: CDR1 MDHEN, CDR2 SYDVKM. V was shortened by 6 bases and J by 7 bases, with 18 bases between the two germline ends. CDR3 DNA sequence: TGTGCCAGCAGCTCGAATGTTGGCCTTGGTGGCTACACCTTC. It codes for CASSSNVGLGGYTF.

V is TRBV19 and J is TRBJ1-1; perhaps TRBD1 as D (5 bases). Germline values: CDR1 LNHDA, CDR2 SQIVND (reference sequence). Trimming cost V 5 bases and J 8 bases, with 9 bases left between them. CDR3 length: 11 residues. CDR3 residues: CASSDGGEAFF. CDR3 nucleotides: TGTGCCAGTAGTGACGGGGGAGAAGCTTTCTTT. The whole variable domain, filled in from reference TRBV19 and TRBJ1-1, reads DGGITQSPKYLFRKEGQNVTLSCEQNLNHDAMYWYRQDPGQGLRLIYYSQIVNDFQKGDIAEGYSVSREKKESFPLTVTSAQKNPTAFYLCASSDGGEAFFGQGTRLTVV.

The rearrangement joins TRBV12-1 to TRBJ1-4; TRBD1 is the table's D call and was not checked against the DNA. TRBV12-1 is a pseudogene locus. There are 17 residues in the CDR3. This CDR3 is CASSNRQGARTNEKLFF. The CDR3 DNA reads TGTGCCAGCAGCAACCGACAGGGGGCAAGAACTAATGAAAAACTGTTTTTT.

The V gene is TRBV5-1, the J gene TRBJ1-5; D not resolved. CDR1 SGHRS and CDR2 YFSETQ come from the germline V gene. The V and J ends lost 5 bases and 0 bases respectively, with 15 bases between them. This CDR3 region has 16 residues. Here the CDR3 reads CASSYTDGLSNQPQHF. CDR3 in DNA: TGCGCCAGCAGTTATACTGACGGCCTTAGCAATCAGCCCCAGCATTTT. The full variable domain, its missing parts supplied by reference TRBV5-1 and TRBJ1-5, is KAGVTQTPRYLIKTRGQQVTLSCSPISGHRSVSWYQQTPGQGLQFLFEYFSETQRNKGNFPGRFSGRQFSNSRSEMNVSTLELGDSALYLCASSYTDGLSNQPQHFGDGTRLSIL.

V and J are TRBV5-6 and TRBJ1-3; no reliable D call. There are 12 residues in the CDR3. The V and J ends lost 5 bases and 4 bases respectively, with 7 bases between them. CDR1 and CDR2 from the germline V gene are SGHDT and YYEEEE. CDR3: CASSRRGNTIYF. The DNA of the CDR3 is TGTGCCAGCAGTCGTAGGGGAAACACCATATATTTT.

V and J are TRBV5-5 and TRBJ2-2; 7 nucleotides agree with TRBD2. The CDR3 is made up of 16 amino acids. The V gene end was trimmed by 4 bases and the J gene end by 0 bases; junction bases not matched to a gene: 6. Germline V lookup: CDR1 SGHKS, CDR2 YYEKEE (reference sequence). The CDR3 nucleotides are TGTGCCAGCAGCCTCTTTGGGAGGGCGAACACCGGGGAGCTGTTTTTT. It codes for CASSLFGRANTGELFF.

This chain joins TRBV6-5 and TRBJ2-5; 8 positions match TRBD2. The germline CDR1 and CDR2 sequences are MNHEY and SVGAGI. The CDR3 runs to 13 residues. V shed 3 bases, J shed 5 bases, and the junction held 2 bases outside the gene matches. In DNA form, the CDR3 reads TGTGCCAGCAGTTATCCGGGGGGGGAGACCCAGTACTTC. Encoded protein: CASSYPGGETQYF.

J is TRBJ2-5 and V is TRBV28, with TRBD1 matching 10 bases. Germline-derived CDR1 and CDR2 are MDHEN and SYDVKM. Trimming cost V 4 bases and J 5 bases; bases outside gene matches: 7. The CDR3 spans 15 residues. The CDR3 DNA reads TGTGCCAGCAGTTGGGCCGGGACAGGGGTGGAGACCCAGTACTTC. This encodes CASSWAGTGVETQYF.

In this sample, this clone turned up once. The CDR3 DNA follows: TGTGCCAGCAGCCTCGGACCCACGAGGGGAAACACCATATATTTT. Translated, it gives CASSLGPTRGNTIYF. J is TRBJ1-3 and V is TRBV13; D gene ambiguous. The germline V gene has CDR1 PRHDT and CDR2 FYEKMQ (reference sequence). This CDR3 has 15 amino acids. V lost 5 bases to trimming and J lost 4 bases, with 15 bases between them.

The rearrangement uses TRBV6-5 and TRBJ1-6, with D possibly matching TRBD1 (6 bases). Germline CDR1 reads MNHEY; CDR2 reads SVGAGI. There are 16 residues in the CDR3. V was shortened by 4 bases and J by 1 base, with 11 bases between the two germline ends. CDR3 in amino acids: CASSLQGNSYNSPLHF. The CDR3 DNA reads TGTGCCAGCAGTTTACAGGGAAATTCCTATAATTCACCCCTCCACTTT.

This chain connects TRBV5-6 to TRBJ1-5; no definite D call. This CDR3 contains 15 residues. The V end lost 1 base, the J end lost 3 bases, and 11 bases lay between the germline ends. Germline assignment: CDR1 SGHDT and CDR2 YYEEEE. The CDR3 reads CASSLRLGFNQPQHF. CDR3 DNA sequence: TGTGCCAGCAGCTTGAGGCTGGGGTTCAATCAGCCCCAGCATTTT.

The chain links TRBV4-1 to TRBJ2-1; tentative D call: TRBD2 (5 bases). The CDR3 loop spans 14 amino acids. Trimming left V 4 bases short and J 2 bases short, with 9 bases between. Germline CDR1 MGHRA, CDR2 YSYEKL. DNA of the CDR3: TGCGCCAGCAGCCTCTCCGGGACCTACAATGAGCAGTTCTTC. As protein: CASSLSGTYNEQFF.

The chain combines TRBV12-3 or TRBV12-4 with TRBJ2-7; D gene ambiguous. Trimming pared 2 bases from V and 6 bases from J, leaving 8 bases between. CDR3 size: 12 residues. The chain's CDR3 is CASSLRPGEQYF. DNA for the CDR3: TGTGCCAGCAGTTTAAGGCCTGGCGAGCAGTACTTC.

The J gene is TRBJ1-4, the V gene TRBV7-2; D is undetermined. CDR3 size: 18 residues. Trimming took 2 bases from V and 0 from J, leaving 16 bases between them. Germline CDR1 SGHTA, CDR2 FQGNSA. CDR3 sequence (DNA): TGTGCCAGCAGCTTATCCCACACCGGGGAACCAACTAATGAAAAACTGTTTTTT. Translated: CASSLSHTGEPTNEKLFF.

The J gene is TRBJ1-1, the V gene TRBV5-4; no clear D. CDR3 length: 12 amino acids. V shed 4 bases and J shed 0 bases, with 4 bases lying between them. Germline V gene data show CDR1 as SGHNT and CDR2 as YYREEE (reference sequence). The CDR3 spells CASSNMNTEAFF. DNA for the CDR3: TGTGCCAGCAGCAATATGAACACTGAAGCTTTCTTT.

The CDR3: CATRDQKETQYF. CDR3 nucleotides: TGTGCCACCCGGGACCAGAAAGAGACCCAGTACTTC. This sequence joins TRBV15 and TRBJ2-5, with D perhaps assigned TRBD1 or TRBD2 (5 bases each). The germline CDR1 and CDR2 sequences are LNHNV and YYDKDF (reference sequence). The CDR3 has 12 amino acids. The ends were cut back, 8 bases at V and 3 bases at J, with 10 bases in the middle.

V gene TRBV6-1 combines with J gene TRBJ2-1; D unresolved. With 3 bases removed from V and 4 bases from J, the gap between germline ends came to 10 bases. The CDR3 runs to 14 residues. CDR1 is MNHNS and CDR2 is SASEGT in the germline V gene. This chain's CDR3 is CASSEREEYNEQFF. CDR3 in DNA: TGTGCCAGCAGTGAGAGAGAAGAGTACAATGAGCAGTTCTTC.

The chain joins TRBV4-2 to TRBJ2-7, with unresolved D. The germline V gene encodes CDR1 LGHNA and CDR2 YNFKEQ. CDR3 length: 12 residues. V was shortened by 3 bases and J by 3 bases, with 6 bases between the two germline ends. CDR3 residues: CASSHGSYEQYF. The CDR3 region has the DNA TGTGCCAGCAGCCACGGCAGCTACGAGCAGTACTTC.

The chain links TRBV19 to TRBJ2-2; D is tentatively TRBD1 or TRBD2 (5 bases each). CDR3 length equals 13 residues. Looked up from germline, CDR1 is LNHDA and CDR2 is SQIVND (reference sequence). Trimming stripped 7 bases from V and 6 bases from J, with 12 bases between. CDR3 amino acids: CASNLRGPGELFF. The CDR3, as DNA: TGTGCCAGTAATCTTCGGGGACCCGGGGAGCTGTTTTTT.

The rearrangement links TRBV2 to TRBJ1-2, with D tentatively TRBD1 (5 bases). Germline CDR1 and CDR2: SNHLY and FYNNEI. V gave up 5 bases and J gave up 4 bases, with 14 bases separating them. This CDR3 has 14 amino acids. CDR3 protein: CASSPQTDFYGYTF. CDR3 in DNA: TGTGCCAGCAGTCCCCAGACAGATTTCTATGGCTACACCTTC.